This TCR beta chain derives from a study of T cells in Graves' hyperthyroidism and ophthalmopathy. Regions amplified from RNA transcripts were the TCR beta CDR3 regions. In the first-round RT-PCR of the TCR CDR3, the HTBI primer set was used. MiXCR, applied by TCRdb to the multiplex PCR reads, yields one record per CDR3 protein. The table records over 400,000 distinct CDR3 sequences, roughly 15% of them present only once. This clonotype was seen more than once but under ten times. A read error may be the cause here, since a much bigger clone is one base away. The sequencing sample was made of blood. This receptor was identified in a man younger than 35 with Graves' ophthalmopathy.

The CDR3 here is CASSSRTDNDYGYTF. As DNA, the CDR3 is TGTGCCAGCAGCTCCCGGACCGACAACGACTATGGCTACACCTTC. The rearrangement uses TRBV13 and TRBJ1-2; D gene unclear. The CDR3 contains 15 residues. Trimming took off 4 bases at V and 3 bases at J, with 15 bases between the two ends. Germline values: CDR1 PRHDT, CDR2 FYEKMQ (reference sequence).